One and the same sample provided the 26 T cell receptor beta chains below, sequenced in a study of T cell repertoires in cytomegalovirus infection (dated by TCRdb to 2018 to 2020). According to the study, the label for this sample's treatment or condition signals: in vitro stimulation with specific CMV peptide epitopes to enrich CMV-specific T cells. TCRdb shows the sequencer as Illumina HiSeq 1500. TCRdb reworked the public reads: Q25 trimming with fastp, MiXCR clone assembly, productive beta chains retained. Records with the same CDR3 protein are collapsed into one entry carrying the most frequent genes and DNA. This sample is represented by under 300,000 distinct CDR3 sequences; less than 25% of them were singletons. The ten biggest clones cover roughly a fifth of the sample. Antigens for these TCRs are unknown. The sequencing used cultured PBMCs, collected from culture after CMV antigen stimulation. These TCRs come from a human donor in good health (CMV status not recorded). Some clones in this sample may be carry-over from other donors' samples.

The gene calls are TRBV28 and TRBJ2-3; D is uncertain. Trimming removed 5 bases at V and 4 bases at J, with 19 bases between. Germline CDR1 and CDR2: MDHEN and SYDVKM. The CDR3 has 16 amino acids. CDR3 DNA: TGTGCCAGCAGTCTGTCTGGGATCAACTTGGCAGATACGCAGTATTTT. It yields the protein CASSLSGINLADTQYF. Full variable domain (missing parts from reference TRBV28 and TRBJ2-3): DVKVTQSSRYLVKRTGEKVFLECVQDMDHENMFWYRQDPGLGLRLIYFSYDVKMKEKGDIPEGYSVSREKKERFSLILESASTNQTSMYLCASSLSGINLADTQYFGPGTRLTVL.

V gene TRBV28 combines with J gene TRBJ2-1, with 10 nucleotides matching TRBD2. The DNA end lines up better with TRBJ2-7; the J call may be wrong. Per germline, CDR1 MDHEN and CDR2 SYDVKM. This CDR3 has 16 amino acids. CDR3 region: CASKIASGSSYNEQYF. The CDR3 coding sequence is TGTGCCAGCAAAATCGCTAGCGGGAGCTCCTACAATGAGCAGTACTTC.

This clonotype was counted many times. The rearrangement uses TRBV19 and TRBJ2-1, with D uncertain. V lost 1 base to trimming and J lost 10 bases, with 11 bases between them. The length of the CDR3 is 13 residues. CDR1 is LNHDA and CDR2 is SQIVND in the germline V gene (reference sequence). The CDR3 region is CASSIGQSSEQFF. In nucleotides, the CDR3 is TGTGCCAGTAGTATAGGTCAGAGTTCGGAGCAGTTCTTC. The whole variable domain, remainder taken from reference TRBV19 and TRBJ2-1, is DGGITQSPKYLFRKEGQNVTLSCEQNLNHDAMYWYRQDPGQGLRLIYYSQIVNDFQKGDIAEGYSVSREKKESFPLTVTSAQKNPTAFYLCASSIGQSSEQFFGPGTRLTVL.

This clonotype was seen repeatedly, ten times or more. The chain carries TRBV7-2 and TRBJ2-5; 16 positions match TRBD2. Per the germline V gene, CDR1 is SGHTA and CDR2 is FQGNSA. This CDR3 is built from 16 residues. The trim removed 4 bases at V and 2 bases at J, leaving 1 base unmatched. CDR3 sequence reads: CASSSGLAGGQETQYF. CDR3 nucleotides: TGTGCCAGCAGCTCGGGACTAGCGGGAGGGCAAGAGACCCAGTACTTC.

The rearrangement joins TRBV6-2 or TRBV6-3 to TRBJ2-1, with D unclear. Germline CDR1 reads MNHEY; CDR2 reads SVGEGT. Trimming shortened V by 6 bases and J by 0 bases, and 15 bases separated the two germline ends. This CDR3 spans 16 amino acids. The CDR3 nucleotides read TGTGCCAGCAGACGAATAAGGTCCGGCTCCTACAATGAGCAGTTCTTC. This sequence encodes CASRRIRSGSYNEQFF.

This clonotype was seen only a few times. The chain is built from TRBV19 and TRBJ2-2; 7 bases match TRBD2. The CDR3 totals 15 residues. J was trimmed by 4 bases and V by 3 bases; bases with no gene match: 5. Germline V lookup: CDR1 LNHDA, CDR2 SQIVND (reference sequence). The CDR3 sequence: CASSMRELITGELFF. DNA of the CDR3: TGTGCCAGTAGTATGCGGGAGTTAATCACCGGGGAGCTGTTTTTT.

This clonotype was recorded a few times. V is TRBV30 and J is TRBJ2-7, with TRBD2 matching 9 bases. The CDR3 runs to 13 residues. From germline, CDR1 is GTSNPN and CDR2 SVGIG (reference sequence). V trimming: 7 bases; J trimming: 0 bases; junction bases outside the gene matches: 4. Written as DNA, the CDR3 is TGTGCCTCGACTAGCGGAATCTCCTACGAGCAGTACTTC. Translation gives CASTSGISYEQYF.

The table lists this clonotype with many counts. V usage is TRBV12-3 or TRBV12-4 and J usage is TRBJ1-2; possibly TRBD1 for D (6 bases). Trimming removed 6 bases at V and 2 bases at J, with 13 bases between. The CDR3 consists of 14 residues. The chain's CDR3 is CASRPTGTNYGYTF. CDR3 nucleotides: TGTGCCAGCAGGCCGACTGGGACAAACTATGGCTACACCTTC.

The rearrangement uses TRBV18 and TRBJ1-1, with 9 bases identical to TRBD1. Germline assignment: CDR1 KGHSH and CDR2 LQKENI. The CDR3 is 17 amino acids. V lost 2 bases, J lost 3 bases, and 10 bases stayed unmatched. The CDR3 reads CASSPKTGGAGYTEAFF. The CDR3 nucleotides are TGTGCCAGCTCACCAAAAACAGGGGGCGCGGGGTACACTGAAGCTTTCTTT.

V and J are TRBV6-2 or TRBV6-3 and TRBJ2-1; D unclear. Germline lookup yields CDR1 MNHEY and CDR2 SVGEGT. The CDR3 loop spans 14 amino acids. V lost 6 bases, J lost 8 bases, and 17 bases lay in between. The DNA for the CDR3 is TGTGCCAGCAGACCGATCCTAGGGAAGGATGAGCAGTTCTTC. It translates to CASRPILGKDEQFF.

The genes are TRBV6-2 or TRBV6-3 and TRBJ2-3; 11 bases fit TRBD2. The V segment lost 7 bases and the J segment 6 bases; nucleotides outside the gene matches: 6. Germline V lookup: CDR1 MNHEY, CDR2 SVGEGT. The CDR3 sequence is 14 residues long. CDR3 in amino acids: CASKLAGAPDTQYF. CDR3 DNA sequence: TGTGCCAGCAAACTAGCGGGAGCTCCGGATACGCAGTATTTT.

This clonotype has just a few counts. The chain has TRBV20-1 and TRBJ2-7, with D perhaps assigned TRBD1 or TRBD2 (5 bases each). The V end lost 5 bases, the J end lost 5 bases, and 19 bases lay between the germline ends. The germline CDR1 and CDR2 sequences are DFQATT and SNEGSKA (reference sequence). The CDR3 runs to 14 residues. This CDR3 reads CSAGQSGPGDEQYF. DNA of the CDR3: TGCAGTGCTGGTCAATCGGGACCCGGCGACGAGCAGTACTTC.

In its sample, this clonotype was seen many times. The chain couples TRBV28 to TRBJ2-3; 7 bases match TRBD1. The CDR3 sequence is 14 residues long. After removal of 6 bases from V and 5 bases from J, the junction contained 8 bases not matched to a gene. Per the germline V gene, CDR1 is MDHEN and CDR2 is SYDVKM. The CDR3 spells CASRLEGALDTQYF. The CDR3 bases are TGTGCCAGCAGATTAGAGGGGGCCCTAGATACGCAGTATTTT.

This clonotype was recorded a few times. The CDR3, as DNA: TGTGCCAGTAGTATAGGGGAGGGGGGCGAGCAGTTCTTC. Its protein is CASSIGEGGEQFF. The gene calls are TRBV19 and TRBJ2-1, with TRBD2 as a possible D gene (7 bases). V was trimmed by 1 base and J by 10 bases, leaving 11 bases between them. The germline CDR1 and CDR2 sequences are LNHDA and SQIVND (reference sequence). The CDR3 spans 13 residues.

V is TRBV12-3 or TRBV12-4 and J is TRBJ2-7; D is unresolved. This CDR3 spans 13 amino acids. V was trimmed by 2 bases and J by 5 bases, leaving 10 bases between them. This CDR3 reads CASSLKSSHEQYV. CDR3 nucleotide sequence: TGTGCCAGCAGTTTAAAGTCATCACACGAGCAGTACGTC.

This sequence joins TRBV7-2 and TRBJ2-4; possibly TRBD2 for D (5 bases). This CDR3 spans 15 amino acids. Germline CDR1 is SGHTA and CDR2 is FQGNSA. V dropped 2 bases and J dropped 12 bases, with 20 bases sitting between them. Here the CDR3 DNA reads TGTGCCAGCAGCTTAAACCCCGGGGAGTTGGGGAATCAGTACTTC. Amino acid sequence: CASSLNPGELGNQYF.

The chain recombines TRBV2 with TRBJ1-6; TRBD1 matches 8 bases. The length of the CDR3 is 16 residues. Germline CDR1 and CDR2: SNHLY and FYNNEI. The junction had 5 bases not matched to a gene; V was cut back by 1 base and J by 6 bases. DNA for the CDR3: TGTGCCAGCAGTGAAGAAACGACAGGGGCTAATTCACCCCTCCACTTT. Encoded protein: CASSEETTGANSPLHF.

The CDR3 DNA is TGTGCCAGCAGTCCACTAGGGAGGACGGCGTTCTTC. Protein: CASSPLGRTAFF. V is TRBV27 and J is TRBJ2-1, with D perhaps TRBD2 (6 bases). This CDR3 is built from 12 residues. CDR1 and CDR2 from the germline V gene are MNHEY and SMNVEV (reference sequence). The V and J ends lost 5 bases and 15 bases respectively, with 17 bases between them.

The V call is TRBV15, the J call TRBJ1-2, with D possibly being TRBD1 (6 bases). The CDR3 has 14 residues. CDR1 is LNHNV, CDR2 YYDKDF, per germline (reference sequence). Trimming took off 8 bases at V and 5 bases at J, with 18 bases between the two ends. The DNA of the CDR3 is TGTGCCACCTCCTCCACGGGGGCGCGGTATGGCTACACCTTC. Translating it yields CATSSTGARYGYTF.

This chain joins TRBV7-4 and TRBJ1-5; unclear D gene. The CDR3 spans 14 residues. CDR1 and CDR2 (germline): SGHVT, SQSDAQ. V was shortened by 7 bases and J by 2 bases, with 12 bases between the two germline ends. The CDR3 sequence: CASTLRFGNQPQHF. CDR3 bases: TGTGCCAGCACTCTGAGATTCGGCAATCAGCCCCAGCATTTT.

This clonotype was observed a handful of times. The chain is built from TRBV7-6 and TRBJ2-1; D could derive from TRBD1 or TRBD2 (5 bases each). In germline, CDR1 is SGHVS, CDR2 FNYEAQ. The CDR3 contains 14 residues. The V end lost 5 bases, the J end lost 4 bases, and 12 bases lay between the germline ends. CDR3 in amino acids: CASSERGGYNEQFF. The CDR3 DNA is TGTGCCAGCAGCGAGAGGGGTGGTTACAATGAGCAGTTCTTC.

The sample holds many counts of this clonotype. The chain joins TRBV7-2 to TRBJ1-2; the D gene is possibly TRBD1 (6 bases). Germline V gene data show CDR1 as SGHTA and CDR2 as FQGNSA. CDR3 length: 13 amino acids. Trimming took 3 bases from V and 4 from J, leaving 9 bases between them. The CDR3 loop is CASSFEQGYGYTF. The CDR3 region has the DNA TGTGCCAGCAGCTTTGAACAGGGCTATGGCTACACCTTC.

The rearrangement uses TRBV11-2 and TRBJ2-3; D ambiguous. CDR3 length: 13 residues. Germline CDR1 is SGHAT and CDR2 is FQNNGV. The germline V and J ends were trimmed by 7 bases and 1 base, with 9 bases remaining between them. The CDR3 spells CASTRWGTDTQYF. The CDR3 coding sequence is TGTGCCAGCACCCGGTGGGGCACAGATACGCAGTATTTT. Full variable domain (rest looked up from reference TRBV11-2 and TRBJ2-3): EAGVAQSPRYKIIEKRQSVAFWCNPISGHATLYWYQQILGQGPKLLIQFQNNGVVDDSQLPKDRFSAERLKGVDSTLKIQPAKLEDSAVYLCASTRWGTDTQYFGPGTRLTVL.

This clonotype was counted ten times or more. This rearrangement joins TRBV7-2 to TRBJ1-2; D not certain. Germline V gene sequence: CDR1 SGHTA, CDR2 FQGNSA. The CDR3 is 11 amino acids. V was shortened by 5 bases and J by 4 bases, with 5 bases between the two germline ends. The CDR3 nucleotides are TGTGCCAGCAGCGGGAGCTATGGCTACACCTTC. The encoded protein is CASSGSYGYTF.

The V and J genes are TRBV5-1 and TRBJ2-7; the D call may be TRBD1 or TRBD2 (7 bases each). The CDR3 runs 14 residues. Germline CDR1 and CDR2: SGHRS and YFSETQ. The germline V and J ends were trimmed by 4 bases and 2 bases, with 13 bases remaining between them. This CDR3 reads CASSSGTVPYEQYV. CDR3 coding DNA: TGCGCCAGCAGCAGCGGGACAGTGCCCTACGAGCAGTACGTC.

This clonotype was seen many times. Mismatch with germline at one junction end may stem from a read error. The CDR3 here is CASSLGTGTYEQYF. CDR3 sequence (DNA): TGTGCCAGCAGTTTAGGGACAGGGACCTACGAGCAGTACTTC. The rearrangement links TRBV7-9 to TRBJ2-7; 9 positions match TRBD1. This CDR3 region has 14 residues. CDR1 is SEHNR and CDR2 is FQNEAQ in the germline V gene (reference sequence).